The sample holds many counts of the clone carrying this T cell receptor beta chain. The data originate from a study of molecular identifiers for immune sequencing clone quantification. Using its own MiXCR run on the PCR reads, TCRdb lists one record per CDR3 protein. The sample holds 85,000 to 100,000 distinct CDR3 sequences; roughly 23% are singletons and the top ten take more than 0.85%. Trimming took 5 bases from V and 0 from J; bases not matched to a gene: 3. Germline V gene data show CDR1 as LNHDA and CDR2 as SQIVND (reference sequence). The CDR3 totals 17 residues. Sequenced material: naive CD8+ T cells from blood, with Jurkat cell RNA spiked in. Subset meaning: FACS-sorted CD8+CD4-CCR7+CD45RA+ naive T cells. The clonotype originates from a human donor in good health. Some libraries in this study had Jurkat cell RNA spiked in. The genes are TRBV19 and TRBJ2-3; 15 bases match TRBD2. CDR3 protein: CASSGLAGGPSTDTQYF. DNA of the CDR3: TGTGCCAGTAGTGGACTAGCGGGAGGGCCTAGCACAGATACGCAGTATTTT.